The 11 T cell receptor gamma chains given below trace back to one sample, sequenced in a study of intestinal T cells in coeliac disease. TRG repertoires were amplified with LymphoTrack primers from approximately 0.2 ug of biopsy DNA. TCRdb ran CATT on the multiplex PCR reads. Among 750 or so gamma-chain clones listed, under 55% were seen once. Ten to eleven formalin-fixed paraffin-embedded scrolls, each 5 µm thick, supplied each case's genomic DNA. Sequencing was done on a sample of a duodenal biopsy. These TCRs come from a human donor with celiac disease.

This chain uses TRGV4 with TRGJ1 or TRGJ2. Germline assignment: CDR1 EGSTGY and CDR2 YDSYTSSV. CDR3 length: 14 amino acids. The trim removed 0 bases at V and 2 bases at J, leaving 4 bases unmatched. This chain's CDR3 is CATWDGGYYYKKLF. In DNA, the CDR3 is TGTGCCACCTGGGATGGGGGTTATTATTATAAGAAACTCTTT.

This clone was recorded once. V and J are TRGV4 and TRGJ1 or TRGJ2. J gave up 10 bases and V 1 base, and 10 bases lay outside the gene matches. CDR1 EGSTGY and CDR2 YDSYTSSV come from the germline V gene. This CDR3 is built from 13 residues. The CDR3 DNA sequence: TGTGCCACCTGGGATGGAAAGGTTGAAAAGAAACTCTTT. Residues: CATWDGKVEKKLF.

The rearrangement uses TRGV4 and TRGJ1 or TRGJ2. V was pared by 4 bases and J by 0 bases, with 6 bases of the junction left unmatched. Germline V gene sequence: CDR1 EGSTGY, CDR2 YDSYTSSV. This CDR3 comprises 14 residues. CDR3 sequence (DNA): TGTGCCACCTGGGAGGAACTGAATTATTATAAGAAACTCTTT. Residues: CATWEELNYYKKLF.

Worth noting for this clone: This clone may be a read error of a much larger clone one base away. At the DNA level, this CDR3 is encoded by other sequences in the same sample as well. The chain is built from TRGV2 and TRGJP1. With V trimmed by 2 bases and J by 2 bases, 17 bases remained unmatched. The CDR3 has 19 residues. In germline, CDR1 is EGSNGY, CDR2 YDSYNSKV. CDR3 nucleotide sequence: TGTGCCACCTGGGACGAGAAGGTAGAGGGGGACACCACTGGTTGGTTCAAGATATTT. It codes for CATWDEKVEGDTTGWFKIF.

DNA for the CDR3: TGTGCCTTGTGGGAGGGTGTGGATTATTATAAGAAACTCTTT. Protein sequence: CALWEGVDYYKKLF. The chain links TRGV9 to TRGJ1 or TRGJ2. Germline values: CDR1 GITISATS, CDR2 ISYDGTV (reference sequence). J was trimmed by 2 bases and V by 2 bases; bases with no gene match: 6. This CDR3 is 14 amino acids long.

Remarks on this clone: Other DNA sequences in this sample translate to the same CDR3. The CDR3 is CATWDRPEKLF. CDR3 in DNA: TGTGCCACCTGGGACAGGCCGGAGAAACTCTTT. V and J are TRGV3 and TRGJ1 or TRGJ2. Trimming at V came to 0 bases and at J to 11 bases, leaving 4 bases not matched to a gene. Germline V gene data show CDR1 as VTNTFY and CDR2 as YDVSTARD (reference sequence). The CDR3 is made up of 11 amino acids.

This clone has more than one count but fewer than ten. The chain uses TRGV4 and TRGJ1 or TRGJ2. This CDR3 is 15 amino acids long. Trimming took 2 bases from V and 4 from J; bases not matched to a gene: 11. Germline V gene data show CDR1 as EGSTGY and CDR2 as YDSYTSSV. CDR3 in amino acids: CATWDDPTQYYKKLF. DNA for the CDR3: TGTGCCACCTGGGATGACCCAACCCAATATTATAAGAAACTCTTT.

This clone appeared a few times. This clone may be a read error of a much larger clone one base away. The chain joins TRGV10 to TRGJ1 or TRGJ2. TRGV10 is known as an ORF, though its function is uncertain. V shed 8 bases and J 8 bases; nucleotides not matched to a gene: 13. The CDR3 runs to 13 residues. The CDR3 here is CAAWVDSQNKKLF. CDR3 DNA: TGTGCTGCGTGGGTGGACTCACAAAATAAGAAACTCTTT.

By sample fraction, this clone is large. The CDR3 is CATWDSWGDWIKTF. The CDR3 DNA follows: TGTGCCACCTGGGACAGTTGGGGTGATTGGATCAAGACGTTT. V gene TRGV3 combines with J gene TRGJP2. The CDR3 is made up of 14 amino acids. Germline V CDR1 and CDR2: VTNTFY, YDVSTARD (reference sequence). The V segment lost 1 base and the J segment 6 bases; nucleotides outside the gene matches: 5.

This sequence joins TRGV10 and TRGJ1 or TRGJ2. TRGV10 is marked as an open reading frame, function uncertain. The junction had 9 bases not matched to a gene; V was cut back by 8 bases and J by 13 bases. The CDR3 runs 10 residues. In DNA, the CDR3 is TGTGCTGCGTGGGGGAGAAGAAAACTCTTT. The encoded protein is CAAWGRRKLF.

The chain uses TRGV2 and TRGJ1 or TRGJ2. Germline trimming cut 8 bases from V and 3 bases from J; bases unmatched to any gene: 16. Germline values: CDR1 EGSNGY, CDR2 YDSYNSKV. The CDR3 loop spans 15 amino acids. The chain's CDR3 is CATLGRGLGYYKKLF. The CDR3 coding sequence is TGTGCCACCTTGGGACGGGGGTTGGGTTATTATAAGAAACTCTTT.